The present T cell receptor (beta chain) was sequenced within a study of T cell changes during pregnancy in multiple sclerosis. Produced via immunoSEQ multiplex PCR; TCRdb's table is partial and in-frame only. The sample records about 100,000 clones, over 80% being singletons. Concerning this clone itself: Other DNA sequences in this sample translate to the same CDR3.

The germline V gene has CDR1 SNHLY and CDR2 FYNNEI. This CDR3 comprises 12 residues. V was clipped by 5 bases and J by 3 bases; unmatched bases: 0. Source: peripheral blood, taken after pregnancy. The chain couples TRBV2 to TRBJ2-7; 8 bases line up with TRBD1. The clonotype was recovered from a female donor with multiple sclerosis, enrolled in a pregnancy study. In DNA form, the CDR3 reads TGTGCCAGCAGTACAGGGGGCTACGAGCAGTACTTC. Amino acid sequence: CASSTGGYEQYF.